Below are 2 T cell receptor beta chains sequenced from a single sample in a study of T cell repertoires in cytomegalovirus infection. Via MiXCR, TCRdb re-called the reads, giving one row per CDR3 protein. The sample holds about 320,000 distinct CDR3 sequences, around 9.5% seen once. The sequencing input was PBMCs. These receptors were obtained from a human donor in good health (CMV status not recorded). Some clones in this sample may be carry-over from other donors' samples.

This clonotype has a count of ten or more. V usage is TRBV7-2 and J usage is TRBJ2-2; 7 bases fit TRBD2. From germline, CDR1 is SGHTA and CDR2 FQGNSA. V shed 7 bases, J shed 4 bases, and the junction held 18 bases outside the gene matches. The CDR3 is made up of 18 amino acids. The CDR3 coding sequence is TGTGCCAGCAACTTTCGTTCGGGGGGTAGTGTTAGCACCGGGGAGCTGTTTTTT. It translates to CASNFRSGGSVSTGELFF.

This chain connects TRBV12-3 or TRBV12-4 to TRBJ2-2; D gene ambiguous. Deletions cut 6 bases from V and 9 bases from J, with 14 bases between. CDR3 length: 13 amino acids. CDR3 nucleotide sequence: TGTGCCAGCAGCACTGGGGTATCCTGGGAGCTGTTTTTT. It yields the protein CASSTGVSWELFF.